This T cell receptor (beta chain) is from a study of blood T cell repertoires in COVID-19. Study details: From T cells, B-cell-depleted T cells, or PBMCs came the material, which was cDNA or gDNA.

Authors' methods: Amplification with reference gene primers provided the estimates of nucleated cell counts. Here immunoSEQ multiplex PCR was the method, and the copy in TCRdb shows in-frame clones only, minus some. For V, J and clone size, that table is used; D and trimming come from the DNA. Among about 330,000 clones listed, about nine tenths were seen once. Followed longitudinally, the Seattle patients had been enrolled during active infection. The CDR3 runs 14 residues. V gave up 5 bases and J gave up 2 bases; unmatched junction bases: 6. CDR1 SEHNR and CDR2 FQNEAQ come from the germline V gene (reference sequence).

Sequencing input: peripheral blood. The V call is TRBV7-9, the J call TRBJ2-7; TRBD1 aligns across 7 bases. The origin of this receptor is a man aged 25-40 years with COVID-19, enrolled during active disease. The CDR3 is CASSGTGQPYEQYF. CDR3 sequence (DNA): TGTGCCAGCAGCGGTACGGGACAGCCCTACGAGCAGTACTTC.